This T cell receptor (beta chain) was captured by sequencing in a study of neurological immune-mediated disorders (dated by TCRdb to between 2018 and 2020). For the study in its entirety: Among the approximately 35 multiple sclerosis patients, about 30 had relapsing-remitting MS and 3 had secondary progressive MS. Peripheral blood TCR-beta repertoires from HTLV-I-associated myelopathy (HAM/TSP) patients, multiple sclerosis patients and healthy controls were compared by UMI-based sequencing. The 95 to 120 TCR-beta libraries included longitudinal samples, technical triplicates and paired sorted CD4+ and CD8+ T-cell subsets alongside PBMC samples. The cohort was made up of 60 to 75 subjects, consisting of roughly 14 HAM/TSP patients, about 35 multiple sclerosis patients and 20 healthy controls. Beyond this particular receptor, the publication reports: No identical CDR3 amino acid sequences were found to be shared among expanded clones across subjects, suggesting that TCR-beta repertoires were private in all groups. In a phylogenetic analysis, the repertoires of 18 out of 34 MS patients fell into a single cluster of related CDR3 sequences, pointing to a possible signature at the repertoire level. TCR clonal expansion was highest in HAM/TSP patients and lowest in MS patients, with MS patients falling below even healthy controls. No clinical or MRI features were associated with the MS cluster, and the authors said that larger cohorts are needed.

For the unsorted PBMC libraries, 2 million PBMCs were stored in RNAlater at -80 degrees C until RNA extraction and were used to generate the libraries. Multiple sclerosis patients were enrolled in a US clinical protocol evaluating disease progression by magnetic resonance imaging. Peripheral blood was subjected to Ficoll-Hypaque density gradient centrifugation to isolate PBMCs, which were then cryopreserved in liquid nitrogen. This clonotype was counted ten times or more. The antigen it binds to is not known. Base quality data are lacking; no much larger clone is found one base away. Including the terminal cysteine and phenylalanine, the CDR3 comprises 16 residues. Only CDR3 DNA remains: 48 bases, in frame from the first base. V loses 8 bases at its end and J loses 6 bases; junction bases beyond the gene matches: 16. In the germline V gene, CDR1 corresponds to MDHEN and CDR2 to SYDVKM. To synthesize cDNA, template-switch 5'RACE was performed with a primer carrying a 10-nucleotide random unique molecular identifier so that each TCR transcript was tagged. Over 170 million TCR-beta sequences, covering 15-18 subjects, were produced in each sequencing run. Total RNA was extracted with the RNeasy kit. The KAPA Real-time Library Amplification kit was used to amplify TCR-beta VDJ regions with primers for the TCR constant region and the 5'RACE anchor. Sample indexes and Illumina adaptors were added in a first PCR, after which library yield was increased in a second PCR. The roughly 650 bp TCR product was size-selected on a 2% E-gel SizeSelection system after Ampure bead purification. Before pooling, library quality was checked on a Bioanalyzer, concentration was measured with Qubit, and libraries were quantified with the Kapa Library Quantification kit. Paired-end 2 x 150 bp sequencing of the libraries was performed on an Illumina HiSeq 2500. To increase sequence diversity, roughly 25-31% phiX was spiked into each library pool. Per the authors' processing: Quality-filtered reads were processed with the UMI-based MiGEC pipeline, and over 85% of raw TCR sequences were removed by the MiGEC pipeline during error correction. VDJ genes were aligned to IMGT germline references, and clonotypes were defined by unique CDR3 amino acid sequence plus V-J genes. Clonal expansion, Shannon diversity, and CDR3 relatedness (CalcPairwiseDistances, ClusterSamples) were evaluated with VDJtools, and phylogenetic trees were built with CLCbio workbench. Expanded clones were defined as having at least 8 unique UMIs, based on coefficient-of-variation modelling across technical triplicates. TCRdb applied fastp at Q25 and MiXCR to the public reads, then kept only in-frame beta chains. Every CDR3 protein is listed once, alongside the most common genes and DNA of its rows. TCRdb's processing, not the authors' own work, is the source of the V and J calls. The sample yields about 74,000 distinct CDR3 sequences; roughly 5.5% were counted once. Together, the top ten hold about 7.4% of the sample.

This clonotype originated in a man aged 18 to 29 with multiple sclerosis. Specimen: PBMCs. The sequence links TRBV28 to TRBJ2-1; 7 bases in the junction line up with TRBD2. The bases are TGTGCCAGCCGGCCTAGCGGCACTTCAGGGATCAATGAGCAGTTCTTC. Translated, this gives CASRPSGTSGINEQFF.